Listed here is a single TCR beta chain. Its antigen is currently unknown. Regarding time point: late sampling 161 to 241 days after vaccination in a few convalescent patients. Treatment noted: 10-day PBMC culture with coronavirus spike peptide pools or control peptides (ViraFEST assay). Antigen-specific T cells were expanded with peptide pools by ViraFEST, and TCRs were then sequenced. The authors cultured a few million PBMCs per well with around 10 IU/ml IL-2 and around 9.2 ug/ml peptide pools. Once obtained from cultured CD4+ T cells, the DNA was sequenced using the Oncomine TCR Beta short-read assay. In TCRdb, the PCR reads were re-called with MiXCR into one record per CDR3 protein. The sample yields fewer than 25,000 distinct CDR3 sequences, 42% seen once. The record originates from a study of vaccination and CD4 T cells after COVID-19. Study at large: The authors sampled a few convalescent patients on day 14 and on days 161 to 241 post-vaccination. From HCoV-229E, HCoV-OC43, HCoV-NL63 and SARS-CoV-2, overlapping spike peptides were used to stimulate the cells.

In germline, CDR1 is MDHEN, CDR2 SYDVKM. Trimming stripped 6 bases from V and 4 bases from J, with 6 bases between. CDR3 size: 11 residues. The sequence was collected from a human donor who had recovered from COVID-19. Source: CD4+ T cells from blood, cultured in vitro, taken about 7 months after SARS-CoV-2 vaccination. The chain couples TRBV28 to TRBJ1-1; no clear D. The CDR3 DNA reads as TGTGCCAGCAGGACACTCACTGAAGCTTTCTTT. Protein product: CASRTLTEAFF.